This passage covers 18 T cell receptor beta chains from one sample sequenced in a study of T cells in Graves' hyperthyroidism and ophthalmopathy. Amplified TCR beta CDR3 regions derived from RNA transcripts. A first-round RT-PCR of the TCR CDR3 used the HTBI primer set. One entry per CDR3 protein results from TCRdb running MiXCR on the multiplex PCR reads. The sample holds some 300,000 distinct CDR3 sequences; 10% to 15% are singletons and the top ten take almost 8%. Sequences were obtained from blood. These receptors all stem from a woman in her 30s with Graves' hyperthyroidism that later progressed to Graves' ophthalmopathy.

This clonotype was observed once. This chain joins TRBV28 and TRBJ2-3; no firm D call. This CDR3 has 13 residues. V shed 7 bases and J shed 6 bases, with 14 bases lying between them. Looked up from germline, CDR1 is MDHEN and CDR2 is SYDVKM. CDR3 sequence (DNA): TGTGCCAGCACCCCGTTTTTAGGTGATACGCAGTATTTT. This encodes CASTPFLGDTQYF.

This clonotype was detected many times. The chain couples TRBV4-1 to TRBJ1-5; D uncertain. Per germline, CDR1 MGHRA and CDR2 YSYEKL. CDR3 size: 15 residues. V lost 6 bases and J 2 bases, leaving 14 bases between the germline ends. The CDR3 protein is CASSIGQEGNQPQHF. The CDR3 coding sequence is TGCGCCAGCAGTATTGGGCAGGAAGGCAATCAGCCCCAGCATTTT.

There are many counts of this clonotype. This chain connects TRBV28 to TRBJ2-5, with TRBD2 identical over 15 bases. The junction had 7 bases not matched to a gene; V was cut back by 5 bases and J by 12 bases. Looked up from germline, CDR1 is MDHEN and CDR2 is SYDVKM. The CDR3 is 14 residues long. CDR3 sequence (DNA): TGTGCCAGCAGTCCCGGGACTAGCGGGGGGCGGAAGTACTTC. It is translated as CASSPGTSGGRKYF.

This clonotype came up many times. The chain couples TRBV28 to TRBJ1-2; tentatively, D is TRBD1 (6 bases). Germline loops: CDR1 MDHEN, CDR2 SYDVKM. Trimming left V 1 base short and J 8 bases short, with 11 bases between. The CDR3 sequence is 13 residues long. This CDR3 reads CASSLSGARGYTF. The CDR3 DNA is TGTGCCAGCAGTTTATCGGGGGCGCGGGGCTACACCTTC.

This clonotype was detected a few times. V and J are TRBV4-1 and TRBJ2-5; D ambiguous. The CDR3 covers 15 residues. Germline CDR1 is MGHRA and CDR2 is YSYEKL. V lost 0 bases to trimming and J lost 9 bases, with 17 bases between them. The CDR3, as DNA: TGCGCCAGCAGCCAAGAAAATGACTGGGGTGGTGCCCAGTACTTC. Protein: CASSQENDWGGAQYF.

This clonotype has just a few counts. The chain employs TRBV4-1 and TRBJ2-1, with D unresolved. V lost 1 base, J lost 7 bases, and 8 bases lay in between. The CDR3 runs 13 residues. Germline assignment: CDR1 MGHRA and CDR2 YSYEKL. This chain's CDR3 is CASSQGPTNEQFF. CDR3 in DNA: TGCGCCAGCAGCCAAGGGCCCACAAATGAGCAGTTCTTC.

The V call is TRBV19, the J call TRBJ1-2; D is perhaps TRBD1 (5 bases). The CDR3 consists of 13 residues. V shed 3 bases and J shed 6 bases, with 11 bases lying between them. Germline assignment: CDR1 LNHDA and CDR2 SQIVND (reference sequence). This CDR3 is CASSIARENGYTF. CDR3 bases: TGTGCCAGTAGTATCGCCAGGGAGAATGGCTACACCTTC.

This clonotype is a singleton in its sample. No conserved phenylalanine or tryptophan ends this CDR3, so it is likely a read error. The chain carries TRBV9 and TRBJ2-1; D call uncertain. In germline, CDR1 is SGDLS, CDR2 YYNGEE. The V gene lost 3 bases and the J gene lost 8 bases, with 9 bases spanning the gap. This CDR3 is 12 amino acids long. For the CDR3, the DNA is TGTGCCAGCAGCGCCGGTACCCATGAGCAGTTCCTC. The encoded protein is CASSAGTHEQFL.

At least ten counts were recorded for this clonotype. The rearrangement joins TRBV2 to TRBJ2-4; D not certain. V was trimmed by 4 bases and J by 0 bases, leaving 7 bases between them. CDR1 SNHLY and CDR2 FYNNEI come from the germline V gene. The CDR3 consists of 14 residues. CDR3 residues: CASSAGLAKNIQYF. The CDR3, as DNA: TGTGCCAGCAGTGCTGGCCTAGCCAAAAACATTCAGTACTTC.

Note on this clonotype: One junction end does not reproduce the germline sequence, and a read error may be involved. The V gene is TRBV5-1, the J gene TRBJ2-1; 9 positions agree with TRBD2. The germline gives CDR1 SGHRS, CDR2 YFSETQ. The CDR3 consists of 14 residues. CDR3 nucleotides: TGTGCCAGCAGCCCTAGCGGGGCATACAATGAGCAGTTCTTC. Translated: CASSPSGAYNEQFF. Full variable domain (rest looked up from reference TRBV5-1 and TRBJ2-1): KAGVTQTPRYLIKTRGQQVTLSCSPISGHRSVSWYQQTPGQGLQFLFEYFSETQRNKGNFPGRFSGRQFSNSRSEMNVSTLELGDSALYLCASSPSGAYNEQFFGPGTRLTVL.

This clonotype was seen many times. The V call is TRBV5-1, the J call TRBJ2-3; D remains unclear. Germline lookup yields CDR1 SGHRS and CDR2 YFSETQ. The CDR3 is 13 residues long. V shed 4 bases and J shed 4 bases, with 10 bases lying between them. The CDR3 coding sequence is TGCGCCAGCAGCCCGGAAAGCTCAGATACGCAGTATTTT. Translated: CASSPESSDTQYF.

This clonotype was recorded at least ten times. The V and J genes are TRBV30 and TRBJ2-1, with TRBD2 as a possible D gene (6 bases). CDR3 length: 15 amino acids. Trimming pared 2 bases from V and 0 bases from J, leaving 11 bases between. Per the germline V gene, CDR1 is GTSNPN and CDR2 is SVGIG (reference sequence). This chain's CDR3 is CAWSKAGYSYNEQFF. The CDR3 DNA reads TGTGCCTGGAGTAAAGCGGGCTACTCCTACAATGAGCAGTTCTTC. The variable domain in full, completed from reference TRBV30 and TRBJ2-1, reads SQTIHQWPATLVQPVGSPLSLECTVEGTSNPNLYWYRQAAGRGLQLLFYSVGIGQISSEVPQNLSASRPQDRQFILSSKKLLLSDSGFYLCAWSKAGYSYNEQFFGPGTRLTVL.

This clonotype was seen a handful of times. The chain employs TRBV4-3 and TRBJ2-7; weak D call: TRBD1 (5 bases). Germline lookup yields CDR1 LGHNA and CDR2 YSLEER. The CDR3 length is 15 residues. V lost 0 bases and J lost 4, with 13 bases in between. The CDR3 bases are TGCGCCAGCAGCCAAGATTGGCAGGGAAGGTACGAGCAGTACTTC. Protein product: CASSQDWQGRYEQYF.

This clonotype appeared many times. The genes are TRBV12-3 or TRBV12-4 and TRBJ1-3; D is possibly TRBD1 (5 bases). The CDR3 sequence is 15 residues long. V lost 5 bases to trimming and J lost 4 bases, with 15 bases between them. CDR3 region: CASSDPRGMGNTIYF. CDR3 nucleotide sequence: TGTGCCAGCAGTGACCCTAGGGGCATGGGAAACACCATATATTTT.

The chain combines TRBV28 with TRBJ2-1; 10 positions match TRBD2. This CDR3 contains 17 residues. J lost 4 bases, V lost 5 bases, and 11 bases had no gene match. Germline values: CDR1 MDHEN, CDR2 SYDVKM. The CDR3 nucleotides read TGTGCCAGCAGTACCTGGACTAGCGGCTCGATATACAATGAGCAGTTCTTC. It translates to CASSTWTSGSIYNEQFF.

This clonotype was detected ten times or more. The rearrangement uses TRBV12-3 or TRBV12-4 and TRBJ2-2; weak D call: TRBD2 (6 bases). Trimming removed 5 bases at V and 0 bases at J, with 22 bases between. The CDR3 consists of 19 residues. CDR3 residues: CASSPPDLPGVANTGELFF. In DNA form, the CDR3 reads TGTGCCAGCAGTCCCCCGGACCTACCGGGGGTAGCGAACACCGGGGAGCTGTTTTTT.

This clonotype came up many times. The chain links TRBV28 to TRBJ1-1, with a possible D match to TRBD1 (6 bases). CDR1 is MDHEN and CDR2 is SYDVKM in the germline V gene. The CDR3 totals 12 residues. V shed 8 bases and J shed 8 bases, with 15 bases lying between them. CDR3 protein: CASQGGGREAFF. The CDR3 DNA reads as TGTGCCAGCCAAGGGGGGGGTCGCGAAGCTTTCTTT.

A few counts support this clonotype. The rearrangement joins TRBV19 to TRBJ2-2; perhaps D is TRBD1 or TRBD2 (6 bases each). The CDR3 covers 15 residues. V lost 6 bases, J lost 5 bases, and 16 bases lay in between. Germline V gene sequence: CDR1 LNHDA, CDR2 SQIVND (reference sequence). In DNA form, the CDR3 reads TGTGCCAGTAGACGGGGGCGCGAAGTTACCGGGGAGCTGTTTTTT. This translates into CASRRGREVTGELFF.